The 13 T cell receptor beta chains below were found in one sample sequenced in a study of T cell changes during pregnancy in multiple sclerosis. Measured with immunoSEQ multiplex PCR; TCRdb has only the in-frame clones, and not every one. The table lists 43,000 or so clones, about nine tenths of them singletons, with 1.4% to 1.5% in the top ten. Sequenced sample: PBMCs (not recorded whether the cells were cultured). The receptors stem from a female donor with multiple sclerosis, enrolled in a pregnancy study.

V usage is TRBV10-3 and J usage is TRBJ2-5; the D gene could be TRBD1 or TRBD2 (5 bases each). Trimming pared 0 bases from V and 5 bases from J, leaving 10 bases between. Germline values: CDR1 ENHRY, CDR2 SYGVKD. The CDR3 covers 14 residues. The CDR3 reads CAISESRGTETQYF. In DNA form, the CDR3 reads TGTGCCATCAGTGAGTCGAGGGGCACGGAGACCCAGTACTTC.

The V and J genes are TRBV4-3 and TRBJ1-1; a weak D match, TRBD1 (6 bases). The CDR3 totals 15 residues. Between the trimmed V and J ends, which lost 0 bases and 3 bases, there was a span of 11 bases. CDR1 is LGHNA and CDR2 is YSLEER in the germline V gene. Here the CDR3 reads CASSQERTVYTEAFF. CDR3 DNA: TGCGCCAGCAGCCAAGAGAGGACAGTCTACACTGAAGCTTTCTTT.

The rearrangement uses TRBV5-1 and TRBJ2-7; a weak D match, TRBD1 (5 bases). This CDR3 comprises 17 residues. The V end lost 2 bases, the J end lost 4 bases, and 22 bases lay between the germline ends. Germline V gene lookup returns CDR1 SGHRS and CDR2 YFSETQ. The CDR3 region is CASSFFGSGVKGYEQYF. The CDR3 region has the DNA TGCGCCAGCAGCTTTTTTGGGTCCGGAGTAAAGGGGTACGAGCAGTACTTC.

CDR3 in DNA: TGTGCCAGCAGCGTGTGGGGGCGCGCCGACGAGCAGTACTTC. It is translated as CASSVWGRADEQYF. The chain recombines TRBV9 with TRBJ2-7, with D possibly TRBD1 on 6 matching bases. Germline V gene data show CDR1 as SGDLS and CDR2 as YYNGEE. The CDR3 runs to 14 residues. V was trimmed by 2 bases and J by 5 bases, leaving 14 bases between them.

This chain connects TRBV19 to TRBJ2-1; 9 nucleotides agree with TRBD2. This CDR3 is 12 amino acids long. Per the germline V gene, CDR1 is LNHDA and CDR2 is SQIVND (reference sequence). The V and J ends lost 10 bases and 12 bases, in that order; junction bases with no gene match: 10. CDR3 in amino acids: CATGLATLGQFF. The CDR3 bases are TGTGCCACGGGACTAGCCACATTGGGGCAGTTCTTC.

The chain joins TRBV4-3 to TRBJ2-7, with D perhaps being TRBD1 or TRBD2 (5 bases each). With 1 base removed from V and 2 bases from J, the gap between germline ends came to 12 bases. CDR3 length equals 15 residues. CDR1 and CDR2 (germline): LGHNA, YSLEER. The CDR3 sequence: CASSQGGTGTYEQYF. The CDR3 coding sequence is TGCGCCAGCAGCCAAGGGGGGACGGGTACCTACGAGCAGTACTTC.

This clone has only a few counts. The J gene is TRBJ2-3, the V gene TRBV9, with D perhaps TRBD1 (6 bases). The CDR3 contains 14 residues. V was cut by 3 bases and J by 5 bases, with 13 bases left in between. Per germline, CDR1 SGDLS and CDR2 YYNGEE. This chain's CDR3 is CASSAWGQVDTQYF. In DNA, the CDR3 is TGTGCCAGCAGCGCCTGGGGGCAGGTAGATACGCAGTATTTT.

The chain combines TRBV7-9 with TRBJ2-7, with D unresolved. Germline CDR1 SEHNR, CDR2 FQNEAQ (reference sequence). This CDR3 has 17 amino acids. Trimming removed 4 bases at V and 1 base at J, with 20 bases between. The CDR3 loop is CASSSNAVNSESYEQYF. CDR3 DNA sequence: TGTGCCAGCAGCTCAAACGCCGTTAACAGTGAATCCTACGAGCAGTACTTC.

The chain combines TRBV7-2 with TRBJ2-5; 11 bases map to TRBD2. This CDR3 region has 15 residues. The germline CDR1 and CDR2 sequences are SGHTA and FQGNSA. V was pared by 6 bases and J by 0 bases, with 3 bases of the junction left unmatched. CDR3 residues: CASSGTSGHQETQYF. CDR3 nucleotide sequence: TGTGCCAGCAGTGGGACTAGCGGCCACCAAGAGACCCAGTACTTC.

V and J are TRBV5-1 and TRBJ2-2; tentative D call: TRBD1 (5 bases). CDR3 length equals 14 residues. Trimming stripped 3 bases from V and 6 bases from J, with 12 bases between. Germline CDR1 SGHRS, CDR2 YFSETQ. CDR3 amino acids: CASSSSQGSGELFF. The DNA of the CDR3 is TGCGCCAGCAGCTCCTCTCAGGGCTCCGGGGAGCTGTTTTTT. The full variable domain, completed using reference TRBV5-1 and TRBJ2-2, is KAGVTQTPRYLIKTRGQQVTLSCSPISGHRSVSWYQQTPGQGLQFLFEYFSETQRNKGNFPGRFSGRQFSNSRSEMNVSTLELGDSALYLCASSSSQGSGELFFGEGSRLTVL.

The CDR3 reads CASSLGQNYYGYTF. Written as DNA, the CDR3 is TGTGCCAGCAGCTTAGGACAGAACTACTATGGCTACACCTTC. The chain combines TRBV7-9 with TRBJ1-2, with D maybe TRBD1 (5 bases). V was cut by 1 base and J by 3 bases, with 9 bases left in between. The V gene's germline CDR1 is SEHNR and CDR2 FQNEAQ (reference sequence). The CDR3 is made up of 14 amino acids.

The chain carries TRBV25-1 and TRBJ1-1; 8 bases fit TRBD1. CDR3 length: 14 amino acids. The V gene end was trimmed by 7 bases and the J gene end by 12 bases; junction bases not matched to a gene: 16. Germline V CDR1 and CDR2: MGHDK, SYGVNS. The CDR3 DNA sequence: TGTGCCAGCACCGAATCTCTTATGGACAGGGCAACTTTCTTT. Translated: CASTESLMDRATFF. The full variable domain, with the rest looked up from reference TRBV25-1 and TRBJ1-1, is EADIYQTPRYLVIGTGKKITLECSQTMGHDKMYWYQQDPGMELHLIHYSYGVNSTEKGDLSSESTVSRIRTEHFPLTLESARPSHTSQYLCASTESLMDRATFFGQGTRLTVV.

There are a few counts of this clone. The V and J genes are TRBV6-4 and TRBJ2-1; 13 positions match TRBD2. Losses at the gene ends were 6 bases for V and 5 bases for J; bases not matched to a gene: 4. The V gene's germline CDR1 is MRHNA and CDR2 SNTAGT. This CDR3 is built from 15 residues. DNA for the CDR3: TGTGCCAGCAGCGCCGGGACTAGCGGGGACAATGAGCAGTTCTTC. It codes for CASSAGTSGDNEQFF.